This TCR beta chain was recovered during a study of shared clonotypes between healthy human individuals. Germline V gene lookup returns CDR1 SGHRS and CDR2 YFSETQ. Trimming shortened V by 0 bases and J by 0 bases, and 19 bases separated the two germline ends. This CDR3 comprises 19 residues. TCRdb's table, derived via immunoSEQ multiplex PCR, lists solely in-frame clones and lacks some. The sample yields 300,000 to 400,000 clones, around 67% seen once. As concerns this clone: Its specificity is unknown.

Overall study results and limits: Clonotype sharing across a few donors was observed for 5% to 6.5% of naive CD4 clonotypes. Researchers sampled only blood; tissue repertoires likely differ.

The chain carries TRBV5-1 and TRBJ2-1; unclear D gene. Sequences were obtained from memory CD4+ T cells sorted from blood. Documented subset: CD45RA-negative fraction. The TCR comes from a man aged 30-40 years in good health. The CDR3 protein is CASSLGRWGRNSSYNEQFF. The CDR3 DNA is TGCGCCAGCAGCTTGGGAAGGTGGGGTAGAAATAGCTCCTACAATGAGCAGTTCTTC. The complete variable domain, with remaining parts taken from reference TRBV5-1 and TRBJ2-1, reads KAGVTQTPRYLIKTRGQQVTLSCSPISGHRSVSWYQQTPGQGLQFLFEYFSETQRNKGNFPGRFSGRQFSNSRSEMNVSTLELGDSALYLCASSLGRWGRNSSYNEQFFGPGTRLTVL.